One sample yielded the 2 T cell receptor beta chains listed below, sequenced in a study of shared clonotypes between healthy human individuals. Clones were sequenced by immunoSEQ multiplex PCR, and TCRdb holds only the in-frame ones, with some missing. Of about 2,200,000 clones detected, under 95% appear once; the ten largest clones hold 1.5% to 2%. CD45RO-negative CD8 cells positively selected for CCR7 made up the naive population, which excluded terminally differentiated effector memory CD45RA+ cells. Sequencing was carried out using naive CD8+ T cells from PBMCs. Receptor source: a man aged 18 to 29 in good health. Some clones in this sample may be carry-over from other donors' samples.

The V gene is TRBV7-2, the J gene TRBJ2-1; no definite D call. Trimming cost V 4 bases and J 5 bases, with 9 bases left between them. The CDR3 runs 13 residues. Germline V gene sequence: CDR1 SGHTA, CDR2 FQGNSA. The CDR3 DNA reads TGTGCCAGCAGCTCCGGGCGCAACAATGAGCAGTTCTTC. Protein product: CASSSGRNNEQFF.

The rearrangement joins TRBV2 to TRBJ2-7; D gene ambiguous. The CDR3 sequence is 12 residues long. V was shortened by 7 bases and J by 4 bases, with 11 bases between the two germline ends. Looked up from germline, CDR1 is SNHLY and CDR2 is FYNNEI. In nucleotides, the CDR3 is TGTGCCAGCACGGATCAGGAATACGAGCAGTACTTC. Protein sequence: CASTDQEYEQYF.